This TCR beta chain was identified during a study of T-cell reconstitution after alpha-beta-depleted transplantation in children. During its preparation, the TCRbeta library received unique molecular identifiers. Each CDR3 protein gets one entry after TCRdb re-called the PCR reads with MiXCR. The sample consists of 550,000 to 800,000 distinct CDR3 sequences, under 15% of them appearing once. This clonotype has at least ten counts. V lost 0 bases, J lost 10 bases, and 9 bases lay in between. This CDR3 is 12 amino acids long. Germline CDR1 is LNHNV and CDR2 is YYDKDF (reference sequence). This clonotype was obtained from a girl aged 2 to 10 with congenital amegakaryocytic thrombocytopenia, due to receive a stem cell transplant. The starting material was PBMCs, obtained before TCRalphabeta/CD19-depleted stem cell transplant. The J gene is TRBJ1-1, the V gene TRBV15; a possible D gene is TRBD1 (5 bases). CDR3 sequence reads: CATSRENRPAFF. The CDR3, as DNA: TGTGCCACCAGCAGAGAAAACAGGCCAGCTTTCTTT.